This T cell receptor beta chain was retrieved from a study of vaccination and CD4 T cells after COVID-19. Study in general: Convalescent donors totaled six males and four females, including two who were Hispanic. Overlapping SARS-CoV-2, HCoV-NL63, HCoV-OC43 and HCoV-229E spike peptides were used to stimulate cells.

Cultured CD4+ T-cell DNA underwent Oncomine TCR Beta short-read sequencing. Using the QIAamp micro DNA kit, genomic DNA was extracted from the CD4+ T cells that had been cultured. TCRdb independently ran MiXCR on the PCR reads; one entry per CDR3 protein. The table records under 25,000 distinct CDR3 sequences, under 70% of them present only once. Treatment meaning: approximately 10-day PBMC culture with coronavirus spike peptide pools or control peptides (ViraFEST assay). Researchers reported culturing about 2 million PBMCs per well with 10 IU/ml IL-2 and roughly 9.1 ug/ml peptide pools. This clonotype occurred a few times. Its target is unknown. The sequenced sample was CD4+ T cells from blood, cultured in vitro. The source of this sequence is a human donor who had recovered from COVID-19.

The CDR3 sequence: CSALRTKRNSPLHF. The CDR3 DNA reads as TGCAGTGCCCTTCGGACCAAGCGGAATTCACCCCTCCACTTT. The J gene is TRBJ1-6, the V gene TRBV20-1; the D is unclear. Germline V gene data show CDR1 as DFQATT and CDR2 as SNEGSKA (reference sequence). The CDR3 runs 14 residues. Trimming pared 6 bases from V and 7 bases from J, leaving 16 bases between.